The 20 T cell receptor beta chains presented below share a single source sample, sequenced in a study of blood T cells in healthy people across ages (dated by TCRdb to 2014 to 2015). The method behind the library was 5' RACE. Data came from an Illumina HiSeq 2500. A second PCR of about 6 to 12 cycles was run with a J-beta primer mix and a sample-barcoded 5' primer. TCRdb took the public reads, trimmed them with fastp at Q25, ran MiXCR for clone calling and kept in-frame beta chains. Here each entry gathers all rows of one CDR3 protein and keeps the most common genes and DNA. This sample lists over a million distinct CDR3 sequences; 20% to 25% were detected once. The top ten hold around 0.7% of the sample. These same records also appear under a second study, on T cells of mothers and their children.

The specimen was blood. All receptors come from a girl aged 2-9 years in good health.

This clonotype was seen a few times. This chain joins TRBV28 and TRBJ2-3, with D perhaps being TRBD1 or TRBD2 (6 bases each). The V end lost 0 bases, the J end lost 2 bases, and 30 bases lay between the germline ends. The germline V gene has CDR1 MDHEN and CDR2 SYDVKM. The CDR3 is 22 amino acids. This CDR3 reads CASSLWGGHGQILTYPTDTQYF. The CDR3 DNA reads TGTGCCAGCAGTTTATGGGGGGGCCATGGACAGATCCTAACCTACCCCACAGATACGCAGTATTTT.

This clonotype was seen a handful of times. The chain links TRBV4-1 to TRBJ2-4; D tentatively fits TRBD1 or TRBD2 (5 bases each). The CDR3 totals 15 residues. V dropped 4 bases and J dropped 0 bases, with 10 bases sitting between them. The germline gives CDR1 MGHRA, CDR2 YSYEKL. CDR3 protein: CASSPGTVAKNIQYF. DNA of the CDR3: TGCGCCAGCAGCCCCGGGACGGTAGCCAAAAACATTCAGTACTTC.

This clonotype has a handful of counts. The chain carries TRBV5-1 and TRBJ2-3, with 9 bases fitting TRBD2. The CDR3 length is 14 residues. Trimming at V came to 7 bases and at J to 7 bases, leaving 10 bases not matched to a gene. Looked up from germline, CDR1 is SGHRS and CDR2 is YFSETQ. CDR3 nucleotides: TGCGCCAGCGCACATAGCGGGAGTGGGAATACGCAGTATTTT. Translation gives CASAHSGSGNTQYF.

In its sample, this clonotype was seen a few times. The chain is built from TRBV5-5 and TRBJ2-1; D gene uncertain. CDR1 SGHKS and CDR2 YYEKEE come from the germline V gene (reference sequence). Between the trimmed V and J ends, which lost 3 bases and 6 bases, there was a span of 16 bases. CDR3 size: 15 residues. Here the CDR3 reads CASSWGVMTGNEQFF. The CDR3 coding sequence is TGTGCCAGCAGCTGGGGTGTGATGACTGGCAATGAGCAGTTCTTC.

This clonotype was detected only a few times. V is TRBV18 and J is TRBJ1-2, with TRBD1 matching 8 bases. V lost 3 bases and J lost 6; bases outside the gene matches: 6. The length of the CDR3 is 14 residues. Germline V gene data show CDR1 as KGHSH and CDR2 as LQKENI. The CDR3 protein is CASSPSTGEDGYTF. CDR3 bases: TGTGCCAGCTCACCCTCGACAGGGGAAGATGGCTACACCTTC. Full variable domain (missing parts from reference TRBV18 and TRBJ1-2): NAGVMQNPRHLVRRRGQEARLRCSPMKGHSHVYWYRQLPEEGLKFMVYLQKENIIDESGMPKERFSAEFPKEGPSILRIQQVVRGDSAAYFCASSPSTGEDGYTFGSGTRLTVV.

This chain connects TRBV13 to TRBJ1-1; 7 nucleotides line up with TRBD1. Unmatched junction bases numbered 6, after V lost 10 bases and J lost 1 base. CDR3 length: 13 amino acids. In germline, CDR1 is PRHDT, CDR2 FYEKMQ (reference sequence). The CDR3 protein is CATTTGSNTEAFF. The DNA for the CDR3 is TGTGCCACGACGACAGGGTCGAACACTGAAGCTTTCTTT.

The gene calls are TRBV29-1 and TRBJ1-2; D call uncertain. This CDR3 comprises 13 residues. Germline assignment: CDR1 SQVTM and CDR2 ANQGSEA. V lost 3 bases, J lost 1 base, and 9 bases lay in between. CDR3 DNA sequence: TGCAGCGTTGAGGCAACGGATAACTATGGCTACACCTTC. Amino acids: CSVEATDNYGYTF.

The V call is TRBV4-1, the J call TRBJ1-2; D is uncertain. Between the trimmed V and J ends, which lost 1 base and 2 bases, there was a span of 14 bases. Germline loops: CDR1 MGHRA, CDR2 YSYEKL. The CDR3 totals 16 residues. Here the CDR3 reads CASSQAPAAGNYGYTF. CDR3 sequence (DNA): TGCGCCAGCAGCCAAGCCCCCGCAGCAGGCAACTATGGCTACACCTTC.

The CDR3 DNA reads as TGTGCCAGCAGGTCCCAAACAGGGGACAGTCTGGAGACCCAGTACTTC. Its protein is CASRSQTGDSLETQYF. The chain carries TRBV6-9 and TRBJ2-5, with 7 bases fitting TRBD1. Trimming cost V 6 bases and J 5 bases; bases outside gene matches: 15. Germline CDR1 reads MNHGY; CDR2 reads SVAAGI. CDR3 length equals 16 residues.

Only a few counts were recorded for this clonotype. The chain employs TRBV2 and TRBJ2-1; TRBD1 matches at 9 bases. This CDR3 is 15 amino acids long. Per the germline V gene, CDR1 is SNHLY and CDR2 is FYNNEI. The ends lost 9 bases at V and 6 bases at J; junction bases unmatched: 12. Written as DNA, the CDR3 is TGTGCCAGTGGCATTAACAGGGGGCTGGGCAATGAGCAGTTCTTC. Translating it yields CASGINRGLGNEQFF.

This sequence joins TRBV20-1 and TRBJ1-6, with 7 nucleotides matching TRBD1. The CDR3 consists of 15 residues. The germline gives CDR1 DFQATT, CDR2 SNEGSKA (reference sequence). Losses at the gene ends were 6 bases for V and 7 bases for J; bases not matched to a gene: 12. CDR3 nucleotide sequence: TGCAGTGCCCTCGGGTCGACAGGGAAAAATTCACCCCTCCACTTT. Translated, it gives CSALGSTGKNSPLHF.

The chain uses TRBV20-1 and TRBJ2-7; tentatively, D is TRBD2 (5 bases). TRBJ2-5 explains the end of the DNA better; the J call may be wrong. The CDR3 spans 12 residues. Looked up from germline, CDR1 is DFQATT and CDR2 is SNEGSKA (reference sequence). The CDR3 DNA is TGCAGTGCTAGTTTCGAGGGAGAGACCCAGTACTTC. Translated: CSASFEGETQYF.

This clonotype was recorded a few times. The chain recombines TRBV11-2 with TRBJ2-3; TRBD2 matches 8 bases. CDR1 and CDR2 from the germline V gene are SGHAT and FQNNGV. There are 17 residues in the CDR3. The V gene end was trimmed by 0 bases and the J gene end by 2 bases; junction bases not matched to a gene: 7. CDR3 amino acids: CASSLDESGGFTDTQYF. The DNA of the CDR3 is TGTGCCAGCAGCTTAGATGAGAGCGGGGGATTCACAGATACGCAGTATTTT.

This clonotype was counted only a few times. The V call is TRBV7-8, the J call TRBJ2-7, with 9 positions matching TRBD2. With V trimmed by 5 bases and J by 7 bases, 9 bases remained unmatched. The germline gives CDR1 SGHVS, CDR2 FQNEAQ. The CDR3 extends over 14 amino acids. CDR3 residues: CASSPGLALREQYF. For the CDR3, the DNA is TGTGCCAGCAGCCCGGGACTAGCTTTGAGAGAGCAGTACTTC.

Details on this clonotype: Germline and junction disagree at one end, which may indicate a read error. CDR3 loop: CASSIAVGPLDYEQYF. The CDR3 DNA reads as TGTGCCAGCAGCATAGCGGTCGGGCCGCTCGACTACGAGCAGTACTTC. The rearrangement links TRBV7-9 to TRBJ2-1; D may be TRBD2 (6 bases). The J call may be incorrect, as the DNA end agrees better with TRBJ2-7. Germline assignment: CDR1 SEHNR and CDR2 FQNEAQ (reference sequence). This CDR3 comprises 16 residues.

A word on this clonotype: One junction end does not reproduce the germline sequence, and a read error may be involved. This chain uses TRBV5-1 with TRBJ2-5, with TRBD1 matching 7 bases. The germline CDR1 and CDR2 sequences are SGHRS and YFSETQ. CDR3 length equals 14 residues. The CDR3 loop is CASSPNRGSYEQCF. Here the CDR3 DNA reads TGCGCCAGTAGCCCTAACAGGGGCTCCTACGAGCAGTGCTTC.

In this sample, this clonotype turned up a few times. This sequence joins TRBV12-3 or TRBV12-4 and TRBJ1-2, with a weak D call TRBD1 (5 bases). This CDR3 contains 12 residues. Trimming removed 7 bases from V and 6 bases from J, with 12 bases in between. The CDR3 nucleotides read TGTGCCAGCACCTTCGGGGGGAATGGCTACACCTTC. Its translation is CASTFGGNGYTF.

The CDR3 region is CASSWGLAGDDYEQYF. For the CDR3, the DNA is TGTGCCAGCAGCTGGGGACTAGCGGGAGATGACTACGAGCAGTACTTC. V usage is TRBV7-9 and J usage is TRBJ2-7, with 14 bases matching TRBD2. Per germline, CDR1 SEHNR and CDR2 FQNEAQ (reference sequence). The CDR3 loop spans 16 amino acids. Trimming cost V 4 bases and J 3 bases; bases outside gene matches: 5.

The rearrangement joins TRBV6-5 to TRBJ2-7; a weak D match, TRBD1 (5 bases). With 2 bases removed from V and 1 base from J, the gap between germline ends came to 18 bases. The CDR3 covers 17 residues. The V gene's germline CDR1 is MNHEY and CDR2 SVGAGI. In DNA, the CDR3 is TGTGCCAGCAGTTACGGCCCTTTTACAGGCCCATCCTACGAGCAGTACTTC. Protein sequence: CASSYGPFTGPSYEQYF.

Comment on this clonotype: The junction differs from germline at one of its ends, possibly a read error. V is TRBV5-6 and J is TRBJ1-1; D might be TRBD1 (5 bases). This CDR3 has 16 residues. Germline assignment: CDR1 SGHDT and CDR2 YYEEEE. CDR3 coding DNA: TGTACCAGCAGCACGGGTGGCGGGGGTGCGAACACTGAAGCTTTCTTT. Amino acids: CTSSTGGGGANTEAFF.